Sequencing of this T cell receptor (beta chain) was carried out in a study of T cell repertoires in cytomegalovirus infection. There are a few counts of this clonotype. Its antigen is undetermined. TCRdb called the reads again in MiXCR, with one record for every CDR3 protein. The sample lists about half a million distinct CDR3 sequences; about 39% were seen once. CDR3 size: 11 residues. The V end was cut by 5 bases, the J end by 7 bases, with 8 bases between. In germline, CDR1 is DFQATT, CDR2 SNEGSKA (reference sequence). The sequence was collected from a human donor in good health (CMV status not recorded). Some clones in this sample may be carry-over from other donors' samples. This sample comprised cultured PBMCs, obtained from culture after CMV antigen stimulation. The V and J genes are TRBV20-1 and TRBJ1-4; D perhaps matches TRBD1 (6 bases). This CDR3 is CSAWTAEKLFF. DNA for the CDR3: TGCAGTGCTTGGACAGCTGAAAAACTGTTTTTT.